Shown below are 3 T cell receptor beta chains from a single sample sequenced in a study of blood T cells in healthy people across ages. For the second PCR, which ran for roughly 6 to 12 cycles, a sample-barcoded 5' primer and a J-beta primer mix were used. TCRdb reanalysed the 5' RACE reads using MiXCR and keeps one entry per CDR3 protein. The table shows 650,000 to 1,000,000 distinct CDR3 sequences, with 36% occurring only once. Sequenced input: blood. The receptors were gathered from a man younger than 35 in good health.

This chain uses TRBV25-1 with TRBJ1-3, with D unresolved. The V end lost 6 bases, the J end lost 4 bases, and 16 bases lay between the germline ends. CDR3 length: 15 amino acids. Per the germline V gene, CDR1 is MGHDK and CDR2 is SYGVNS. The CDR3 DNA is TGTGCCAGCAGCTCCCCGGGGAGTTGGGGAAACACCATATATTTT. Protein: CASSSPGSWGNTIYF.

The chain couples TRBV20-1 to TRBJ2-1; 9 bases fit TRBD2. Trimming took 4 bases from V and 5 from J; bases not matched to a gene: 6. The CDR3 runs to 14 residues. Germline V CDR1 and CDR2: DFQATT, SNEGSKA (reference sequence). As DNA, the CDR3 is TGCAGTGCTACCGGACTAGCGCCACACAATGAGCAGTTCTTC. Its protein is CSATGLAPHNEQFF.

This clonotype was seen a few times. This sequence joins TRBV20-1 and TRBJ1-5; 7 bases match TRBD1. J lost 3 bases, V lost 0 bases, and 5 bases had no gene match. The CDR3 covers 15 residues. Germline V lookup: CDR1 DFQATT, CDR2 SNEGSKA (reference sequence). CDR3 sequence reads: CSARDRDRFNQPQHF. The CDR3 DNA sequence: TGCAGTGCTAGAGATCGGGACAGATTCAATCAGCCCCAGCATTTT.